This T cell receptor (beta chain) was profiled in a study of cytomegalovirus exposure and HLA in healthy donors. General study results and limits: V- and J-gene trimming of TCR beta was linked (in a later analysis) to a missense DCLRE1C variant.

CDR1 is SQVTM, CDR2 ANQGSEA, per germline. CDR3 size: 13 residues. It was with 60 Vbeta and 13 Jbeta primers that the PCR ran. The assay was immunoSEQ multiplex PCR, and TCRdb's table has in-frame clones only and misses some. Here the sample table reports 65,000 to 95,000 clones. A word on this clone: Its antigen is not identified.

The rearrangement joins TRBV29-1 to TRBJ2-1, with D tentatively TRBD1 (6 bases). The specimen sequenced was PBMCs. This TCR came from a man aged 25-40 years in good health and CMV-seronegative. CDR3 residues: CRVAGESYNEQFF. The CDR3 nucleotides are TGCCGGGTGGCAGGGGAATCCTACAATGAGCAGTTCTTC.